These 9 T cell receptor beta chains originate from one sample sequenced in a study of cytomegalovirus exposure and HLA in healthy donors. Use of 60 Vbeta and 13 Jbeta primers characterized the PCR. TCRdb's copy holds only in-frame clones and misses some; the assay was immunoSEQ multiplex PCR. The data hold under 300,000 clones, with 65% to 85% observed a single time. Sequencing input: PBMCs. The receptors here all came from a female donor in good health and CMV-seronegative.

The chain is built from TRBV6-5 and TRBJ2-7, with D possibly matching TRBD2 (7 bases). The V end was cut by 7 bases, the J end by 2 bases, with 15 bases between. The germline V gene has CDR1 MNHEY and CDR2 SVGAGI. The CDR3 extends over 14 amino acids. The CDR3 DNA sequence: TGTGCCAGCAAATTGGGAGGGGGGACCTACGAGCAGTACTTC. This sequence encodes CASKLGGGTYEQYF.

The gene calls are TRBV5-4 and TRBJ2-1; 7 bases line up with TRBD2. J gave up 0 bases and V 4 bases, and 4 bases lay outside the gene matches. Germline values: CDR1 SGHNT, CDR2 YYREEE (reference sequence). This CDR3 comprises 15 residues. This CDR3 reads CASSKRGGSYNEQFF. The CDR3 DNA reads TGTGCCAGCAGCAAGCGGGGAGGCTCCTACAATGAGCAGTTCTTC.

This clone was picked up a small number of times. The chain has TRBV15 and TRBJ2-4; 14 positions match TRBD2. Germline values: CDR1 LNHNV, CDR2 YYDKDF (reference sequence). This CDR3 region has 18 residues. Germline trimming cut 3 bases from V and 0 bases from J; bases unmatched to any gene: 4. The CDR3 region has the DNA TGTGCCACCAGCAGTGGACTAGCGGGAGGCCTAGCCAAAAACATTCAGTACTTC. Translated, it gives CATSSGLAGGLAKNIQYF.

The chain uses TRBV6-6 and TRBJ2-7; the match to TRBD1 covers 7 bases. Trimming cost V 2 bases and J 2 bases; bases outside gene matches: 3. In germline, CDR1 is MNHNY, CDR2 SVGAGI (reference sequence). The CDR3 covers 14 residues. CDR3 nucleotides: TGTGCCAGCAGTTACGCTGGGACAGCCTACGAGCAGTACTTC. Translation gives CASSYAGTAYEQYF.

This chain joins TRBV4-1 and TRBJ2-7; D might be TRBD2 (5 bases). V was shortened by 2 bases and J by 2 bases, with 13 bases between the two germline ends. The CDR3 consists of 15 residues. CDR1 is MGHRA, CDR2 YSYEKL, per germline. CDR3 DNA: TGCGCCAGCAGCCAAAGCCTCGGGAATCCCTACGAGCAGTACTTC. Its translation is CASSQSLGNPYEQYF.

This clone showed up just once. The chain couples TRBV29-1 to TRBJ2-5, with D possibly TRBD2 on 6 matching bases. Trimming removed 2 bases at V and 5 bases at J, with 21 bases between. CDR3 length: 16 residues. Germline CDR1 reads SQVTM; CDR2 reads ANQGSEA. The CDR3 region has the DNA TGCAGCGTTGAACCCTCCGGGAGCCGGGATGGGGAGACCCAGTACTTC. It is translated as CSVEPSGSRDGETQYF.

This clone was observed a handful of times. This chain joins TRBV18 and TRBJ1-2, with 7 bases that match TRBD1. J was trimmed by 5 bases and V by 0 bases; bases with no gene match: 3. The CDR3 is 14 residues long. CDR1 KGHSH and CDR2 LQKENI come from the germline V gene. In nucleotides, the CDR3 is TGTGCCAGCTCACCACCCGAGGGGGCGTATGGCTACACCTTC. Translated: CASSPPEGAYGYTF.

The V gene is TRBV2, the J gene TRBJ2-7, with 15 bases lining up with TRBD2. CDR3 size: 17 residues. V shed 7 bases and J 2 bases; nucleotides not matched to a gene: 9. Germline CDR1 reads SNHLY; CDR2 reads FYNNEI. For the CDR3, the DNA is TGTGCCAGCAACCCGGGACTAGCGGGAGGAGGCCCCTACGAGCAGTACTTC. This translates into CASNPGLAGGGPYEQYF.

CDR3 amino acids: CASTLTGASYEQYF. Here the CDR3 DNA reads TGTGCCAGCACTTTGACGGGTGCATCCTACGAGCAGTACTTC. The chain uses TRBV2 and TRBJ2-7; D call uncertain. The CDR3 loop spans 14 amino acids. Germline V gives CDR1 SNHLY, CDR2 FYNNEI. V gave up 7 bases and J gave up 1 base, with 14 bases separating them.